This T cell receptor beta chain was captured by sequencing in a study of CD8 T cells in ankylosing spondylitis. Study-level results: Enrichment of disease-linked clones was reportedly significant in matched ankylosing spondylitis synovial fluid. A CD8+ phenotype characterized the disease-linked clones, which were relatively rare in peripheral blood.

Comments on this clonotype: Its antigen is unidentified.

With 8 bases removed from V and 2 bases from J, the gap between germline ends came to 13 bases. CDR1 is SNHLY and CDR2 is FYNNEI in the germline V gene. CDR3 size: 14 residues. From the 5' RACE reads, TCRdb called clonotypes with MiXCR, one entry per CDR3 protein. Of 340,000 or so distinct CDR3 sequences listed, roughly 14% were seen once; the top ten hold about 1%. The source of this sequence is a male donor with ankylosing spondylitis or in good health (not recorded which). Sequenced input: blood, either unsorted or a sorted T cell fraction (not recorded which). The J gene is TRBJ1-5, the V gene TRBV2; tentative D call: TRBD1 (6 bases). As DNA, the CDR3 is TGTGCCAGCTCTAGGGAGGGGGGCAATCAGCCCCAGCATTTT. This encodes CASSREGGNQPQHF.